This record concerns one TCR beta chain sequence. Other DNA sequences in this specimen translate into the identical CDR3. The data derive from a study of shared clonotypes between healthy human individuals. Naive CD8 cells, CD45RO-negative and positively selected for CCR7, excluded terminally differentiated effector memory CD45RA+ cells. Here immunoSEQ multiplex PCR was the method, and the copy in TCRdb shows in-frame clones only, minus some. This sample has about 580,000 clones, with 95% to 98% found just once. The sample comprised naive CD8+ T cells sorted from blood. The clonotype comes from a man under 40 in good health.

The CDR3 nucleotides are TGTGCCAGCAGCGGGAGGGGCTACACCTTC. It specifies CASSGRGYTF. The genes are TRBV9 and TRBJ1-2; D not certain. The CDR3 is 10 amino acids. V was cut by 3 bases and J by 8 bases, with 5 bases left in between. Germline V CDR1 and CDR2: SGDLS, YYNGEE.